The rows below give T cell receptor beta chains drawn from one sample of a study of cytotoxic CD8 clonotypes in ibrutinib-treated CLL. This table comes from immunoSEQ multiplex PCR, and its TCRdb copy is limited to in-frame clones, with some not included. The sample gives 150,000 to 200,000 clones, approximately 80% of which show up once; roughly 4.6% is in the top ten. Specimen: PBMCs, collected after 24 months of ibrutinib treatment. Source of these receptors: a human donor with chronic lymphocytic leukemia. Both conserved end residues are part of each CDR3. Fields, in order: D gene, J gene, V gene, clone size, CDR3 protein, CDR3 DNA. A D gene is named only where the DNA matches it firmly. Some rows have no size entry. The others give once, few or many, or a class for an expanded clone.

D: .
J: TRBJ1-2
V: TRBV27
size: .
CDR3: CATGVAYGYTF
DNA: TGTGCAACCGGGGTTGCCTATGGCTACACCTTC

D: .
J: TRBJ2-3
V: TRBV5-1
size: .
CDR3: CASSRRGGGNTDTQYF
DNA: TGCGCCAGCAGCCGGCGGGGTGGTGGTAACACAGATACGCAGTATTTT

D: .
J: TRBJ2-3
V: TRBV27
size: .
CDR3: CASSLLGVTDTQYF
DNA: TGTGCCAGCAGTTTATTGGGGGTCACAGATACGCAGTATTTT

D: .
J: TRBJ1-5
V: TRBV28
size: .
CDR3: CATSWGEISNQPQHF
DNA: TGTGCCACCTCTTGGGGGGAAATTAGCAATCAGCCCCAGCATTTT

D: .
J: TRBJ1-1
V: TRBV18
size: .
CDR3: CASSATVNTEAFF
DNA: TGTGCCAGCTCCGCGACAGTGAACACTGAAGCTTTCTTT

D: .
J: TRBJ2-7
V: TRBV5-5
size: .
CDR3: CASSQGLNYEQYF
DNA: TGCGCCAGCAGCCAGGGACTTAACTACGAGCAGTACTTC

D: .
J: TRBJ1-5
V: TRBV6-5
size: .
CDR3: CASSSYNQPQHF
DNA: TGTGCCAGCAGTTCCTACAATCAGCCCCAGCATTTT

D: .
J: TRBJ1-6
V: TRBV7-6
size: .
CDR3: CASSPDMGGDSPLHF
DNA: TGTGCCAGCAGCCCAGACATGGGAGGGGATTCACCCCTCCACTTT

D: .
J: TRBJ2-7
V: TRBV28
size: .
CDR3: CASNEPGGAAEQYF
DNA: TGTGCCAGCAACGAACCTGGGGGGGCGGCCGAGCAGTACTTC

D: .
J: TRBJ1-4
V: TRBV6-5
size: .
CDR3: CASSRQAMTEKLFF
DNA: TGTGCCAGCAGCCGACAGGCCATGACCGAAAAACTGTTTTTT

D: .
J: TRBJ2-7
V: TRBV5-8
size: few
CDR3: CASSFHRVKAYEQYF
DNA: TGTGCCAGCAGCTTCCACAGGGTAAAGGCCTACGAGCAGTACTTC

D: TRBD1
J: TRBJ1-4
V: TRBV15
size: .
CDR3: CATSSGQGLGKLFF
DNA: TGTGCCACCAGCAGCGGACAGGGGTTAGGGAAACTGTTTTTT

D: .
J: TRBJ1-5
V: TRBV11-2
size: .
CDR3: CASTNDWGNSNQPQHF
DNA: TGTGCCAGCACTAACGACTGGGGGAATAGCAATCAGCCCCAGCATTTT

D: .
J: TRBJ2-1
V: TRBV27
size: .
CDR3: CASSLSPYNEQFF
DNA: TGTGCCAGCAGTTTGAGTCCCTACAATGAGCAGTTCTTC

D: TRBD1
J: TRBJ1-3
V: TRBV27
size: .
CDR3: CASRYTGDSGNTIYF
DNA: TGTGCCAGCAGGTATACAGGGGACTCTGGAAACACCATATATTTT

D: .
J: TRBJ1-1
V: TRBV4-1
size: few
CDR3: CASRRTTGYNTEAFF
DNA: TGCGCCAGCAGACGTACTACAGGGTACAACACTGAAGCTTTCTTT

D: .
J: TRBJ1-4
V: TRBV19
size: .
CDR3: CASSSRGQLNEKLFF
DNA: TGTGCCAGTAGTTCACGGGGACAACTTAATGAAAAACTGTTTTTT

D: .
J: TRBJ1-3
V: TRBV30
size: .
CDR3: CAWSRGAGNTIYF
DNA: TGTGCCTGGAGTCGTGGGGCCGGAAACACCATATATTTT

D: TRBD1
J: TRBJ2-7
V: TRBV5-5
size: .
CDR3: CASSLVPQDRQYEQYF
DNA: TGTGCCAGCAGCTTGGTCCCCCAGGACAGGCAATACGAGCAGTACTTC

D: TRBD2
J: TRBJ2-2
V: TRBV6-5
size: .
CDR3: CASSYYKRGTGELFF
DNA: TGTGCCAGCAGTTATTACAAGCGGGGCACCGGGGAGCTGTTTTTT

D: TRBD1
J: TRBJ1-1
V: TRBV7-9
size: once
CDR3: CASSQTGGSEAFF
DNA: TGTGCCAGCAGCCAGACAGGGGGGTCTGAAGCTTTCTTT

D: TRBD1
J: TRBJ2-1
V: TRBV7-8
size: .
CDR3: CASSPGTDYNEQFF
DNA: TGTGCCAGCAGCCCCGGGACAGATTACAATGAGCAGTTCTTC

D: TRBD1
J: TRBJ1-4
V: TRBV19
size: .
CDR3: CASRGTGRNEKLFF
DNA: TGTGCCAGTAGGGGGACAGGGCGTAATGAAAAACTGTTTTTT

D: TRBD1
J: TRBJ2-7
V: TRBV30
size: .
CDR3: CAWGTVYEQYF
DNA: TGTGCCTGGGGGACAGTGTACGAGCAGTACTTC

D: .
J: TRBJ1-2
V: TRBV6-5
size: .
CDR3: CASSYSGFDGYTF
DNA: TGTGCCAGCAGTTACTCTGGGTTCGATGGCTACACCTTC

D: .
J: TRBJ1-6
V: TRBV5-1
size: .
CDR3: CASSLAGSRNSPLHF
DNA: TGCGCCAGCAGCTTGGCCGGGAGCCGGAATTCACCCCTCCACTTT

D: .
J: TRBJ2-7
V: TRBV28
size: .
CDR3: CASSVGGEQYF
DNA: TGTGCCAGCAGTGTGGGGGGCGAGCAGTACTTC

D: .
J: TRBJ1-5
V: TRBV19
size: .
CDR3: CASLLGGASSNQPQHF
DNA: TGTGCCAGTCTTCTAGGGGGGGCCTCTAGCAATCAGCCCCAGCATTTT

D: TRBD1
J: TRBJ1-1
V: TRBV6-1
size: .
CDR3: CASSELDRGTAFF
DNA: TGTGCCAGCAGTGAACTGGACAGGGGTACAGCTTTCTTT

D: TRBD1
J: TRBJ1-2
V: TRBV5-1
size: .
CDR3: CASSPPDRALPGYGYTF
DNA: TGCGCCAGCAGCCCCCCAGACAGGGCTCTCCCCGGCTATGGCTACACCTTC

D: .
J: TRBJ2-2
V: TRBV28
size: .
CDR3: CASSTDSFTGELFF
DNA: TGTGCCAGCAGTACGGACTCATTCACCGGGGAGCTGTTTTTT

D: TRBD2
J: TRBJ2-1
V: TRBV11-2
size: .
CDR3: CASTNPGTSGNNEQFF
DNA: TGTGCCAGCACCAACCCCGGGACTAGCGGGAATAATGAGCAGTTCTTC